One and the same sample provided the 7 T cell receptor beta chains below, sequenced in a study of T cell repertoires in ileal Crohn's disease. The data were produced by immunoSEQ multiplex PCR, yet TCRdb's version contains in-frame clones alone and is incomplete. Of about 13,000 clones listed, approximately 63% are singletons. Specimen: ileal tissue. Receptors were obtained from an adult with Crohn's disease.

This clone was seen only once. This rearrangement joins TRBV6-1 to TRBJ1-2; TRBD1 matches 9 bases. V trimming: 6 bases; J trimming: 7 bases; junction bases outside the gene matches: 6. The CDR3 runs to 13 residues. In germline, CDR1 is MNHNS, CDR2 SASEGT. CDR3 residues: CASRADRGIGYTF. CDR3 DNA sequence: TGTGCCAGCAGGGCCGACAGGGGGATTGGCTACACCTTC.

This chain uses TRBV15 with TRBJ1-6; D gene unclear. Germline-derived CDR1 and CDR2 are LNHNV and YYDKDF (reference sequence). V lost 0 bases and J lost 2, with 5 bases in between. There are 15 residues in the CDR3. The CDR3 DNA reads TGTGCCACCAGCAGAGATTTCACCTATAATTCACCCCTCCACTTT. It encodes CATSRDFTYNSPLHF.

The CDR3 DNA follows: TGTGCCAGCAGTTACACGGGCTACGAGCAGTACTTC. It encodes CASSYTGYEQYF. The chain links TRBV6-6 to TRBJ2-7; D is unclear. The CDR3 length is 12 residues. Germline CDR1 MNHNY, CDR2 SVGAGI (reference sequence). V lost 2 bases, J lost 3 bases, and 5 bases lay in between.

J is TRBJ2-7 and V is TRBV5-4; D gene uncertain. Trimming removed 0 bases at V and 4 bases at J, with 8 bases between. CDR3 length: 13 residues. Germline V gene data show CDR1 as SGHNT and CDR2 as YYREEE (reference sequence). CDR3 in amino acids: CASSLDQAYEQYF. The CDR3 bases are TGTGCCAGCAGCTTGGACCAGGCTTACGAGCAGTACTTC.

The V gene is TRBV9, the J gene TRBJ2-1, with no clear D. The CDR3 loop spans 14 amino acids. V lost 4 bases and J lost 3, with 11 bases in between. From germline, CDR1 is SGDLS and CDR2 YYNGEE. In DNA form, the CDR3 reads TGTGCCAGCAGCCCGGTAGGGATCTACAATGAGCAGTTCTTC. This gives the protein CASSPVGIYNEQFF.

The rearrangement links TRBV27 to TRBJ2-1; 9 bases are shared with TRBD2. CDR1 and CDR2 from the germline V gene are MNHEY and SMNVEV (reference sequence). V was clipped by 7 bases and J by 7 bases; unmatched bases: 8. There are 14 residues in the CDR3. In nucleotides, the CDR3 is TGTGCCAGCACCCAGACTAGCGGAGGGAATGAGCAGTTCTTC. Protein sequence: CASTQTSGGNEQFF.

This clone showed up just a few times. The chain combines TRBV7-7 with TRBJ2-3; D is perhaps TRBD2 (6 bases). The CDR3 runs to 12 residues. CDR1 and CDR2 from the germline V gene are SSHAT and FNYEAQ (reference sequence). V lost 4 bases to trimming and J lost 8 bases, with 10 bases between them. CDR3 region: CASSSDGGTQYF. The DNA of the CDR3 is TGTGCCAGCAGCTCTGACGGGGGTACGCAGTATTTT.